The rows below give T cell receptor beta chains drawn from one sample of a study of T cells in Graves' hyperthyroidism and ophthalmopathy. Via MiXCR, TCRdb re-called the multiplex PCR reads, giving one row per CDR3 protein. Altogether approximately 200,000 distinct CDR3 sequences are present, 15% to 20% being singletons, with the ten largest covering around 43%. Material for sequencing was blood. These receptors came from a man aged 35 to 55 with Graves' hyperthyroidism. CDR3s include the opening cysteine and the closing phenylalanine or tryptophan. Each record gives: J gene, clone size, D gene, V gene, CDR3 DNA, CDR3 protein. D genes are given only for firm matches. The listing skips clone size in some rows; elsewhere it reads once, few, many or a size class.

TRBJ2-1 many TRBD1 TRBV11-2 TGTGCCAGCAGGCCGGGACAGGGGGCGACCGGGTCCTACAATGAGCAGTTCTTC CASRPGQGATGSYNEQFF
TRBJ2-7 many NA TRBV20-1 TGCAGTGCTAGAGATGGGGGCGGTTACGAGCAGTACTTC CSARDGGGYEQYF
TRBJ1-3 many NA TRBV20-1 TGCAGTGCTAGTAGCCAGGGGTCCGTCTCTGGAAACACCATATATTTT CSASSQGSVSGNTIYF
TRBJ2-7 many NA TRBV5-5 TGTGCCAGCAGCTTTTTGGCAGAGACCTACGAGCAGTACTTC CASSFLAETYEQYF
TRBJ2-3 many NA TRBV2 TGTGCCAGCAGTTCCTTTGGGGATGGCACAGATACGCAGTATTTT CASSSFGDGTDTQYF
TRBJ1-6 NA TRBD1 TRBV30 TGTGCCTGGAGGCGGGGAGGGACAGGCCAAGGGCCCCTCCACTTT CAWRRGGTGQGPLHF
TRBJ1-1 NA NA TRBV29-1 TGCAGCGCCGGAGTGGGGGGGGCGGAGAACACTGAAGCTTTCTTT CSAGVGGAENTEAFF
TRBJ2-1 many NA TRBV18 TGTGCCAGCTCACCACGGGGCGTTGGGAACTTAAATGAGCAGTTCTTC CASSPRGVGNLNEQFF
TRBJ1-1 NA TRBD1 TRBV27 TGTGCCAGCAGTTGGCGACAGGGTACGGGGATGGACACTGAAGCTTTCTTT CASSWRQGTGMDTEAFF
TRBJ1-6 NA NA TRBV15 TGTGCCACCAGCAAACGGAACTCCTATAATTCACCCCTCCACTTT CATSKRNSYNSPLHF
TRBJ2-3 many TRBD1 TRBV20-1 TGCAGTGCTTTGGACAGGGTGGGAGATACGCAGTATTTT CSALDRVGDTQYF
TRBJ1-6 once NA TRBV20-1 TGCAGTGCTATCCCCCGGAGGAGGGCTTTTGGATCACCCCTCCACTTT CSAIPRRRAFGSPLHF
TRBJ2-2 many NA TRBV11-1 TGTGCCAGCACCCAGCAGGGGGGCCTTCTCACCGGGGAGCTGTTTTTT CASTQQGGLLTGELFF
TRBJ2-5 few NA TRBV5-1 TGCGCCAGCATTTCGGGACCCGGAGGAGAGACCCAGTACTTC CASISGPGGETQYF
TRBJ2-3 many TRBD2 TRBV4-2 TGTGCCAGCAGCCAAGGACTAGCAGGTAGCACAGATACGCAGTATTTT CASSQGLAGSTDTQYF
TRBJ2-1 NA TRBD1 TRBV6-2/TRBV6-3 TGTGCCAGCAGTTCACAGGGGTGGTTTGAGCAGTTCTTC CASSSQGWFEQFF
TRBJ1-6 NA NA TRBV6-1 TGTGCCAGCAGTGAAAACCTCGGCAGTTATAATTCACCCCTCCACTTT CASSENLGSYNSPLHF
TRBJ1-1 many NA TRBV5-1 TGCGCCAGCAGCCAGGAAGGGGCTGGTTCCGAAGCTTTCTTT CASSQEGAGSEAFF
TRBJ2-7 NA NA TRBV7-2 TGTGCCAGCAGCTTAGACGGGGGGCGAACCTACGAGCAGTACTTC CASSLDGGRTYEQYF
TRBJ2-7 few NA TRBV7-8 TGTGCCAGCAGTTCGACGGGACCACCCTACGAGCAGTACTTC CASSSTGPPYEQYF
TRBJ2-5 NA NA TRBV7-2 TGTGCCAGCAGCTCGTACGTCGTTGAGACCCAGTACTTC CASSSYVVETQYF
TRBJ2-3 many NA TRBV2 TGTGCCAGCAGTCAGTTGGATACGCAGTATTTT CASSQLDTQYF
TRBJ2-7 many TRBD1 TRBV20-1 TGCAGTGTTACAGGGGCCCCCTACGAGCAGTACTTC CSVTGAPYEQYF
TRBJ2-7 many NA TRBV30 TGTGCCTGGAGCGTCGGGGGCGCCTCCTACGAGCAGTACTTC CAWSVGGASYEQYF
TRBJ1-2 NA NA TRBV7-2 TGTGCCAGCAGCTTAGTATACAGCTTAATCTATGGCTACACCTTC CASSLVYSLIYGYTF
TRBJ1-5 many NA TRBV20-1 TGCAGTGCTAGGAGGATACAGGGAACCGGTCAGCCCCAGCATTTT CSARRIQGTGQPQHF
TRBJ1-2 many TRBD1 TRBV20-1 TGCAGTGCCACATCCCCGGACCCCAGGGGGTTAGGCTATGGCTACACCTTC CSATSPDPRGLGYGYTF
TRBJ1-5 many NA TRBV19 TGTGCCAGTAGAGCCGGCAGGGCACCTAATCAGCCCCAGCATTTT CASRAGRAPNQPQHF
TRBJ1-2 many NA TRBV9 TGTGCCAGCAGCGTAGTGGGCAGTCCTAACTATGGCTACACCTTC CASSVVGSPNYGYTF
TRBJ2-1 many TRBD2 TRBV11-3 TGTGCCAGCAGCTTTTTGCGGGGGGCAGAGCAGTTCTTC CASSFLRGAEQFF
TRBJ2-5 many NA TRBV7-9 TGTGCCAGCAGCATAAGTACGGGACCTACCTCCCAAGAGACCCAGTACTTC CASSISTGPTSQETQYF
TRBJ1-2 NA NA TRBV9 TGTGCCAGCAGCGCTACGCAGGGTGGCGGCTACACCTTC CASSATQGGGYTF